This entry describes one T cell receptor (beta chain). The antigen remains unidentified. The source of the sample is a study of T cell responses to AZD1222 COVID-19 vaccine. The study's findings and limits: Every sample of the repertoires postdated the peak T cell response. Baseline serology detected seropositivity in only five or six AZD1222 recipients. Close to half of all spike-specific TCRs reportedly target regions of the variants that are unmutated. Spike-specific TCR breadth and depth both grew after two AZD1222 doses.

Generated by immunoSEQ multiplex PCR, the TCRdb table keeps only in-frame clones and is missing some. The sample includes 80,000 to 90,000 clones, about 92% of them seen just once. The CDR3 is made up of 15 amino acids. The germline V gene has CDR1 KGHSH and CDR2 LQKENI. The V end was cut by 9 bases, the J end by 0 bases, with 15 bases between. The source was peripheral blood, collected on day 0 of AZD1222 vaccination. The sequence derives from an adult in good health. V and J are TRBV18 and TRBJ1-5; D gene uncertain. The CDR3 is CASSSGMDSNQPQHF. The CDR3 DNA reads as TGTGCCAGTTCCTCTGGGATGGATAGCAATCAGCCCCAGCATTTT. The entire variable domain, with the rest obtained from reference TRBV18 and TRBJ1-5, is as follows: NAGVMQNPRHLVRRRGQEARLRCSPMKGHSHVYWYRQLPEEGLKFMVYLQKENIIDESGMPKERFSAEFPKEGPSILRIQQVVRGDSAAYFCASSSGMDSNQPQHFGDGTRLSIL.